This entry lists 11 T cell receptor beta chains sequenced from one sample in a study of cytomegalovirus exposure and HLA in healthy donors. PCR was performed using 60 Vbeta and 13 Jbeta primers. The data were produced by immunoSEQ multiplex PCR, yet TCRdb's version contains in-frame clones alone and is incomplete. The sample contains a few hundred thousand clones, about four fifths of which appear only once. Sequencing was performed on PBMCs. These receptors were collected from a woman between 40 and 50 years old in good health and CMV-seropositive.

Only a few counts were recorded for this clone. The chain has TRBV11-2 and TRBJ2-7, with 13 bases aligning to TRBD2. The CDR3 extends over 15 amino acids. Trimming cost V 2 bases and J 6 bases; bases outside gene matches: 4. Germline V gene lookup returns CDR1 SGHAT and CDR2 FQNNGV. The CDR3 DNA reads TGTGCCAGCAGCTTATGGACTAGCGGGAGACGCGAGCAGTACTTC. The encoded protein is CASSLWTSGRREQYF.

The chain links TRBV7-9 to TRBJ2-1; 9 bases agree with TRBD1. Looked up from germline, CDR1 is SEHNR and CDR2 is FQNEAQ (reference sequence). The CDR3 is 17 residues long. With V trimmed by 0 bases and J by 6 bases, 9 bases remained unmatched. The CDR3: CASSLALGTGRSNEQFF. CDR3 DNA: TGTGCCAGCAGCTTAGCGCTCGGGACAGGGCGGAGCAATGAGCAGTTCTTC.

The DNA of the CDR3 is TGTGCCAGCAGCCAGCGACAGGGATACGAGCAGTACTTC. Protein: CASSQRQGYEQYF. The chain employs TRBV4-2 and TRBJ2-7; 7 bases map to TRBD1. The CDR3 spans 13 residues. After removal of 3 bases from V and 4 bases from J, the junction contained 3 bases not matched to a gene. CDR1 LGHNA and CDR2 YNFKEQ come from the germline V gene.

CDR3 nucleotide sequence: TGTGCCAGCAGCCTGGCTAGCGGAGGAGAGCAGTTCTTC. The encoded protein is CASSLASGGEQFF. V gene TRBV7-3 combines with J gene TRBJ2-1; 7 nucleotides line up with TRBD2. The V and J ends lost 5 bases and 10 bases, in that order; junction bases with no gene match: 8. The CDR3 has 13 amino acids. Germline V CDR1 and CDR2: SGHTA, FQGTGA.

This clone was detected a few times. The chain uses TRBV28 and TRBJ1-1, with 7 bases that match TRBD1. This CDR3 region has 15 residues. Germline loops: CDR1 MDHEN, CDR2 SYDVKM. V lost 4 bases, J lost 1 base, and 6 bases stayed unmatched. The CDR3 DNA sequence: TGTGCCAGCAGTTCCTATTGGACAGGGAACACTGAAGCTTTCTTT. It codes for CASSSYWTGNTEAFF.

The chain has TRBV5-6 and TRBJ2-7; 8 nucleotides align to TRBD1. The CDR3 totals 14 residues. Unmatched junction bases numbered 4, after V lost 4 bases and J lost 1 base. Germline V gene sequence: CDR1 SGHDT, CDR2 YYEEEE. In nucleotides, the CDR3 is TGTGCCAGCAGCCGCCAGGGGGCATCCTACGAGCAGTACTTC. It encodes CASSRQGASYEQYF.

The chain joins TRBV9 to TRBJ2-1, with 7 bases fitting TRBD2. The germline CDR1 and CDR2 sequences are SGDLS and YYNGEE. Trimming took 5 bases from V and 5 from J; bases not matched to a gene: 10. The CDR3 loop spans 15 amino acids. The CDR3 loop is CASSAGGRRDNEQFF. The CDR3 DNA reads as TGTGCCAGCAGTGCAGGCGGGAGAAGGGACAATGAGCAGTTCTTC.

This chain's CDR3 is CASSPGLAGGIYEQYF. The CDR3 DNA is TGTGCCAGCTCACCAGGACTAGCGGGAGGGATCTACGAGCAGTACTTC. The genes are TRBV18 and TRBJ2-7; the match to TRBD2 covers 15 bases. Germline assignment: CDR1 KGHSH and CDR2 LQKENI. The CDR3 length is 16 residues. V lost 2 bases to trimming and J lost 3 bases; unmatched junction nucleotides: 2.

This chain joins TRBV7-9 and TRBJ1-2; D not certain. This CDR3 spans 13 amino acids. Deletions cut 3 bases from V and 3 bases from J, with 8 bases between. Germline CDR1 is SEHNR and CDR2 is FQNEAQ (reference sequence). The CDR3 coding sequence is TGTGCCAGCAGCTTTCGGGTCGACTATGGCTACACCTTC. Encoded protein: CASSFRVDYGYTF.

This clone is a singleton in its sample. This chain's CDR3 is CASSPGTVSINQPQHF. CDR3 bases: TGTGCCAGCTCACCCGGTACAGTGTCTATCAATCAGCCCCAGCATTTT. The J gene is TRBJ1-5, the V gene TRBV18; D uncertain. Germline V lookup: CDR1 KGHSH, CDR2 LQKENI. This CDR3 spans 16 amino acids. Trimming removed 3 bases at V and 3 bases at J, with 15 bases between.

V and J are TRBV19 and TRBJ1-6; D perhaps matches TRBD1 (5 bases). The CDR3 runs to 14 residues. V was cut by 3 bases and J by 7 bases, with 10 bases left in between. Germline V gene sequence: CDR1 LNHDA, CDR2 SQIVND (reference sequence). This CDR3 reads CASSISGLNSPLHF. DNA for the CDR3: TGTGCCAGTAGTATTTCAGGGTTGAATTCACCCCTCCACTTT.